These T cell receptor beta chains were read from a single sample in a study of cytomegalovirus exposure and HLA in healthy donors. This table comes from immunoSEQ multiplex PCR, and its TCRdb copy is limited to in-frame clones, with some not included. In the table there are about 170,000 clones, about 80% of which are singletons. Specimen: PBMCs. Receptors were obtained from a woman between 50 and 59 years old in good health and CMV-seropositive. CDR3s include the opening cysteine and the closing phenylalanine or tryptophan. The order of the fields is CDR3 protein, J gene, V gene.

CASSQDTAENTIYF TRBJ1-3 TRBV4-3
CASSPNGAYGYTF TRBJ1-2 TRBV27
CASSLPGYYEQYF TRBJ2-7 TRBV11-2
CASSPAGARETQYF TRBJ2-5 TRBV9
CASSYPGTGGEAFF TRBJ1-1 TRBV6-5
CSVDSGSGDTQYF TRBJ2-3 TRBV29-1
CASSPDRANVLTF TRBJ2-6 TRBV18
CASSTSRGGADTQYF TRBJ2-3 TRBV19
CASSSRGVEAFF TRBJ1-1 TRBV7-2
CASSLAGTGEDEQYF TRBJ2-7 TRBV5-1
CASSRGQGANYGYTF TRBJ1-2 TRBV6-1
CASSTTGGGNQPQHF TRBJ1-5 TRBV19
CASSLVATVTLNSPLHF TRBJ1-6 TRBV5-1
CASSLRGLEPLHF TRBJ1-6 TRBV5-8
CASTPRRGVSIYGYTF TRBJ1-2 TRBV19
CASSEVSDTQYF TRBJ2-3 TRBV6-1
CASSKVCRGLENEQFF TRBJ2-1 TRBV21-1
CATSRDPPTTGTYEQYF TRBJ2-7 TRBV15
CASRAEGVRTQYF TRBJ2-5 TRBV28
CASSPERGRGVVGEQFF TRBJ2-1 TRBV11-2
CASSAFGGGEQFF TRBJ2-1 TRBV7-9
CASSRTGQNTGELFF TRBJ2-2 TRBV7-6
CASSLESGGRYEQYF TRBJ2-7 TRBV5-1
CASSQPTGRGLPSTDTQYF TRBJ2-3 TRBV4-1
CASTLGGGDQPQHF TRBJ1-5 TRBV18
CASSEGDREYGYTF TRBJ1-2 TRBV6-1
CASSYPGGASTDTQYF TRBJ2-3 TRBV4-1
CASRGQGVEKLFF TRBJ1-4 TRBV6-5
CASSDMTSRMRQTQYF TRBJ2-5 TRBV5-4
CASSLSPGINQPQHF TRBJ1-5 TRBV7-6
CASSTYRVPYEQYF TRBJ2-7 TRBV28
CASSTDRSTNEKLFF TRBJ1-4 TRBV5-4
CSVLRSGTGIYGYTF TRBJ1-2 TRBV29-1